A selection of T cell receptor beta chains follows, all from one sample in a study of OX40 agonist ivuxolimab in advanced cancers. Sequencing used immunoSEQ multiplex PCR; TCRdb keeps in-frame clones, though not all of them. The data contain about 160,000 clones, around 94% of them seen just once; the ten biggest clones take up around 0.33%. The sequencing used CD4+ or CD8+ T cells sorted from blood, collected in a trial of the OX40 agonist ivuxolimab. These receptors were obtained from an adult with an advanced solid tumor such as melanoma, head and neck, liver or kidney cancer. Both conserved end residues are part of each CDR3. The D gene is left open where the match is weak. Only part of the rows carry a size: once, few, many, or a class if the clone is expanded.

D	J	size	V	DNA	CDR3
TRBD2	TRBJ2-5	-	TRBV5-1	TGCGCCAGCAGCTTCGTCGGACTAGCGGGGGAGACCCAGTACTTC	CASSFVGLAGETQYF
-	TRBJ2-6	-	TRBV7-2	TGTGCCAGCATGGACGGACTCTCTGGGGCCAACGTCCTGACTTTC	CASMDGLSGANVLTF
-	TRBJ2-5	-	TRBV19	TGTGCCAGTAGTATCTCCTTGGGGTTCAGGACCCAGTACTTC	CASSISLGFRTQYF
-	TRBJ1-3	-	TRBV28	TGTGCCAGCAGTTGGGGTTTCGGAAACACCATATATTTT	CASSWGFGNTIYF
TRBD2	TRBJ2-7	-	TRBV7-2	TGTGCCAGCAGCTCCCAGCATGCTAGCGGGGGCCCCCTCGAGCAGTACTTC	CASSSQHASGGPLEQYF
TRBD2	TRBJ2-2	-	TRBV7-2	TGTGCCAGCGGACCGAGTAGGGAGGGGAGGGAGCTGTTTTTT	CASGPSREGRELFF
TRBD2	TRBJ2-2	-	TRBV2	TGTGCCAGCAGGGCCGGGACTAGCACCACCGGGGAGCTGTTTTTT	CASRAGTSTTGELFF
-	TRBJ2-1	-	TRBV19	TGTGCCAGTAGTGCCAAAACTAGGGGTGAGCAGTTCTTC	CASSAKTRGEQFF
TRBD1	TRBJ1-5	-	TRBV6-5	TGTGCCAGCAGTCGCGACAGGGGAGGAAATCAGCCCCAGCATTTT	CASSRDRGGNQPQHF
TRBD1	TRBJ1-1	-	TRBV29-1	TGCAGCGTTTACAGGGGTGGGAACACTGAAGCTTTCTTT	CSVYRGGNTEAFF
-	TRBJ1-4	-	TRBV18	TGTGCCAGCTCACCCCTCACAACTAATGAAAAACTGTTTTTT	CASSPLTTNEKLFF
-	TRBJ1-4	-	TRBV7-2	TGTGCCAGCAGCTTACGACTACCGGGGGGTAATGAAAAACTGTTTTTT	CASSLRLPGGNEKLFF
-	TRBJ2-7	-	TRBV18	TGTGCCAGCTCACCGTTGAGTCAGGGTCCTTCCTACGAGCAGTACTTC	CASSPLSQGPSYEQYF
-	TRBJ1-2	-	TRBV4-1	TGCGCCAGCAGCCAAGAAGAGGTAACGAACTATGGCTACACCTTC	CASSQEEVTNYGYTF
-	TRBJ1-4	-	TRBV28	TGTGCCAGCAGTCGGCCGGGACACGACGGAAAACTGTTTTTT	CASSRPGHDGKLFF
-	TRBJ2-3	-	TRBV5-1	TGCGCCAGCAGCTTGGGGGAGGCAACAGATACGCAGTATTTT	CASSLGEATDTQYF
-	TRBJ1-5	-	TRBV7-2	TGTGCCAGCAGCTGGGATGAATGGGTGGGCAATCAGCCCCAGCATTTT	CASSWDEWVGNQPQHF
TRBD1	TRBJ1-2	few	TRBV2	TGTGCCAGCAGTGAAGGACAGGGGTCCTATGGCTACACCTTC	CASSEGQGSYGYTF
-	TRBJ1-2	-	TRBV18	TGTGCCAGCTCACCACCGTCCAGCCGGGTTGGTGGCTACACCTTC	CASSPPSSRVGGYTF
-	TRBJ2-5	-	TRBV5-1	TGCGCCAGCAGGTCGGAAGAGACCCAGTACTTC	CASRSEETQYF
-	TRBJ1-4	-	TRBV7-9	TGTGCCAGCAGGCCCGGAGGTCCGGGGGCGAACGAAAAACTGTTTTTT	CASRPGGPGANEKLFF
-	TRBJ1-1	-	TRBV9	TGTGCCAGCAGCGTAGTCCCGGGGGCGACTGAAGCTTTCTTT	CASSVVPGATEAFF
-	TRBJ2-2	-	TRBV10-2	TGCGCCAGCAATAAGGGGACCCCGAACACCGGGGAGCTGTTTTTT	CASNKGTPNTGELFF
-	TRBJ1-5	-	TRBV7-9	TGTGCCACAGGGCAGTATAGCAATCAGCCCCAGCATTTT	CATGQYSNQPQHF
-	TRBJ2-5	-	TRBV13	TGTGCCAGCAGCTTACGGCTAGAAGAGACCCAGTACTTC	CASSLRLEETQYF
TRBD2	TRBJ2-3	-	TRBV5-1	TGCGCCAGCAGCCTAGCGGGGTGGAGCACAGATACGCAGTATTTT	CASSLAGWSTDTQYF
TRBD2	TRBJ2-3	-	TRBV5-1	TGCGCCAGCACCTTAGGGACTAGCGGCACAGATACGCAGTATTTT	CASTLGTSGTDTQYF
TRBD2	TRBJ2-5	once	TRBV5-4	TGTGCCAGCAGCTTGCGGGGGGGCGGTGAGACCCAGTACTTC	CASSLRGGGETQYF
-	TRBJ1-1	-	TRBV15	TGTGCCACCAGCAGAGATCGAGGATTCCCGGGCACTGAAGCTTTCTTT	CATSRDRGFPGTEAFF
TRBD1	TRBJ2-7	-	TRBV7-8	TGTGCCAGCAGCTTACGGGACAGGGGGCCCTACGAGCAGTACTTC	CASSLRDRGPYEQYF
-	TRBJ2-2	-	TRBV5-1	TGCGCCAGCAGCTTGGTAGAGAACACCGGGGAGCTGTTTTTT	CASSLVENTGELFF
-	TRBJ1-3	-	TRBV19	TGTGCCACTACGACAGGCCCTGGAAACACCATATATTTT	CATTTGPGNTIYF
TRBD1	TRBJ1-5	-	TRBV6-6	TGTGCCAGCAGCTACCCCGGACAGGCCCTCGATCAGCCCCAGCATTTT	CASSYPGQALDQPQHF
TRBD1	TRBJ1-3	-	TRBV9	TGTGCCAGCAGCCTCGGGACAGTCAACACCATATATTTT	CASSLGTVNTIYF
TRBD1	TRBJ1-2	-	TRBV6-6	TGTGCCAGCAGTAGGGGACAGCGAAACTATGGCTACACCTTC	CASSRGQRNYGYTF
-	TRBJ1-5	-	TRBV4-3	TGCGCCAGCAGCCAAGATCAGGCCGGTCAGCCCCAGCATTTT	CASSQDQAGQPQHF
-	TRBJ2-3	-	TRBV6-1	TGTGCCAGCAGTGAAATGAGCACAGGACGCACAGATACGCAGTATTTT	CASSEMSTGRTDTQYF
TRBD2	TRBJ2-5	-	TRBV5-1	TGCGCCAGCAGCTGGACAAGCCACCCCAGAGGGGAGGGCGGAAAGTACTTC	CASSWTSHPRGEGGKYF
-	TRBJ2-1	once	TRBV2	TGTGCCAGCGGAAGGGGTTTCTACAATGAGCAGTTCTTC	CASGRGFYNEQFF
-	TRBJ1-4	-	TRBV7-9	TGTGCCAGCAGCCACATATCGAACACAGGGTTCATTTGGGAAAAACTGTTTTTT	CASSHISNTGFIWEKLFF
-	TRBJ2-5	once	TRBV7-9	TGTGCCAGCAGCTTAGAACGCAGGGTCGGGGAGACCCAGTACTTC	CASSLERRVGETQYF
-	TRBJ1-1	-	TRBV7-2	TGTGCCAGCAGCTTCTCCGGGCCGTGGGGCACTGAAGCTTTCTTT	CASSFSGPWGTEAFF
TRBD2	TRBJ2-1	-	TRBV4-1	TGCGCCAGCAGCCAACCCCGACTAGCGGGAGGCATCTACAATGAGCAGTTCTTC	CASSQPRLAGGIYNEQFF
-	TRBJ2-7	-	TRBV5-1	TGCGCCAGCAGCTACCCCTCCTACGAGCAGTACTTC	CASSYPSYEQYF
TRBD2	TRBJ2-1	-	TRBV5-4	TGTGCCAGCAGCCCCGGAGGGGCGGGACTATCCTACAATGAGCAGTTCTTC	CASSPGGAGLSYNEQFF
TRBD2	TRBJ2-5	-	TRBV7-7	TGTGCTAGCAGCTTACGTCGGGCGGGAGGGAAAGAGACCCAGTACTTC	CASSLRRAGGKETQYF
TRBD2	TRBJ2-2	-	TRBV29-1	TGCAGCGTTGAGTTAGGTCCTAGCGGGAGGGCCGCCGGGGAGCTGTTTTTT	CSVELGPSGRAAGELFF
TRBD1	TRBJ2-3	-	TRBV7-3	TGTGCCAGCAGCTTGGGACAGGGCACAGATACGCAGTATTTT	CASSLGQGTDTQYF
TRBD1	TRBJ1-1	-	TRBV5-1	TGCGCCAGCAGCAGACCGGAGGCAGGGGGAGTGAACACTGAAGCTTTCTTT	CASSRPEAGGVNTEAFF
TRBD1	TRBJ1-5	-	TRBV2	TGTGCCAGCAGTGAAAGGACAGGCGGTCAGCCCCAGCATTTT	CASSERTGGQPQHF
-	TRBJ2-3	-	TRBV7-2	TGTGCCAGCAGGAAGGAGACTAGACCCACAGATACGCAGTATTTT	CASRKETRPTDTQYF